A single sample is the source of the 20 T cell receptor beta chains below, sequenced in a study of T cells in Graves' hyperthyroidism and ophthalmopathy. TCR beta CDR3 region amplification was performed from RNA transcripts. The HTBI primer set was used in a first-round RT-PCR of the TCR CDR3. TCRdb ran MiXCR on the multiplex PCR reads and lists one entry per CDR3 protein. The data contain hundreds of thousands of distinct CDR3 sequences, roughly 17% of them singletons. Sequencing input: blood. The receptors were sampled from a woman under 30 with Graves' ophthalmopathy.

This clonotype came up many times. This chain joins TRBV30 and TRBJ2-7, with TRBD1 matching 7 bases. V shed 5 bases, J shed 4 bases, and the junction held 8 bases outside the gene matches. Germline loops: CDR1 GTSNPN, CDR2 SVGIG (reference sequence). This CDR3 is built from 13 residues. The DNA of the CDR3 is TGTGCCTGGGCAGGAAAGGGGGCGTACGAGCAGTACTTC. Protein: CAWAGKGAYEQYF.

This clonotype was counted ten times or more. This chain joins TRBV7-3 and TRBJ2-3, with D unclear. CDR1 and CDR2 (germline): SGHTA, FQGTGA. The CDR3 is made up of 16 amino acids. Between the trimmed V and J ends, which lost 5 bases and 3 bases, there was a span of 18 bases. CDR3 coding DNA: TGTGCCAGCAGCACATCCCTAGTGAGAGGTACAGATACGCAGTATTTT. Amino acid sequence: CASSTSLVRGTDTQYF.

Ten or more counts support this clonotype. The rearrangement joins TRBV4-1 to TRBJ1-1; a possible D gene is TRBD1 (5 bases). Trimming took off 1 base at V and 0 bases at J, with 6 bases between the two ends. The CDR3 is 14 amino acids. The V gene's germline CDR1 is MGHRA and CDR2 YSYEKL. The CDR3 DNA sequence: TGCGCCAGCAGCCAAGGGGACGTGAACACTGAAGCTTTCTTT. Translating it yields CASSQGDVNTEAFF.

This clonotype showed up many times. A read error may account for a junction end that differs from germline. CDR3 sequence reads: CASSLGYPGTLKTEAFF. As DNA, the CDR3 is TGCGCCAGCAGCTTGGGGTACCCCGGGACACTGAAGACTGAAGCTTTCTTT. The gene calls are TRBV5-1 and TRBJ1-1; D might be TRBD1 (6 bases). Germline lookup yields CDR1 SGHRS and CDR2 YFSETQ. This CDR3 is 17 amino acids long.

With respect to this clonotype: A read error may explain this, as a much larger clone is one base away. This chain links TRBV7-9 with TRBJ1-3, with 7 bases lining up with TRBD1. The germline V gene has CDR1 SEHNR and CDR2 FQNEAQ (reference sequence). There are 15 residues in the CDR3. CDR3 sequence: CASSEGQSAGSTIYF. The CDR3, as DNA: TGTGCCAGCAGCGAGGGACAGAGTGCTGGAAGCACCATATATTTT.

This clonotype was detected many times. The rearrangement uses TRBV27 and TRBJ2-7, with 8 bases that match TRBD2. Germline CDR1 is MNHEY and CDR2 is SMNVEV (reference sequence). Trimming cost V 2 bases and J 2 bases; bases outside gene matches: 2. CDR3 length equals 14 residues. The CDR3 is CASSLREGPYEQYF. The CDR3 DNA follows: TGTGCCAGCAGTTTACGGGAGGGCCCCTACGAGCAGTACTTC.

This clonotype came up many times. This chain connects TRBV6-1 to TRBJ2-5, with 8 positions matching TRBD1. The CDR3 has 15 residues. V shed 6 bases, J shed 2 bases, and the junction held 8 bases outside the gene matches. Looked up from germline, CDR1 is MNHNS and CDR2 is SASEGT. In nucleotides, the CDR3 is TGTGCCAGCAGCCTCGACAGGGGCCGTCAAGAGACCCAGTACTTC. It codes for CASSLDRGRQETQYF.

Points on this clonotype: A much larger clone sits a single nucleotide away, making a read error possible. As DNA, the CDR3 is TGTGCCAGCAGTTCCCGGGGGGAGGAAGATTCACCCCTCCACTTT. Translated, it gives CASSSRGEEDSPLHF. V and J are TRBV6-9 and TRBJ1-6; tentatively, D is TRBD1 (5 bases). Germline CDR1 is MNHGY and CDR2 is SVAAGI. Trimming stripped 4 bases from V and 8 bases from J, with 15 bases between. The CDR3 spans 15 residues.

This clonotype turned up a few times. Here the CDR3 reads CASSLWTSGGPGELFF. CDR3 bases: TGTGCCAGCAGTTTATGGACTAGCGGGGGCCCCGGGGAGCTGTTTTTT. The chain uses TRBV27 and TRBJ2-2; 13 bases are a match to TRBD2. Germline V gene data show CDR1 as MNHEY and CDR2 as SMNVEV (reference sequence). The CDR3 extends over 16 amino acids. The V and J ends lost 1 base and 6 bases, in that order; junction bases with no gene match: 2.

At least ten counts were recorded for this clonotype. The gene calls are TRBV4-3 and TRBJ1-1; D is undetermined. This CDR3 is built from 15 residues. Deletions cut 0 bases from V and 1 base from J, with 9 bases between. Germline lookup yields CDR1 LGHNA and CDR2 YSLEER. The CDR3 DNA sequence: TGCGCCAGCAGCCAAGATTCGTCACCGAACACTGAAGCTTTCTTT. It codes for CASSQDSSPNTEAFF.

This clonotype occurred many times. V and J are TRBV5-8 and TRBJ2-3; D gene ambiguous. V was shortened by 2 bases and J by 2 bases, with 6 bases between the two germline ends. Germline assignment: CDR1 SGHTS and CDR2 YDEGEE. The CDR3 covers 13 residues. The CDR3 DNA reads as TGTGCCAGCAGCTTAACACCCACAGATACGCAGTATTTT. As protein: CASSLTPTDTQYF.

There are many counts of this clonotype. The CDR3 region is CASRLAGSTDTQYF. In DNA, the CDR3 is TGTGCCAGCAGACTAGCGGGGAGCACAGATACGCAGTATTTT. The J gene is TRBJ2-3, the V gene TRBV12-3 or TRBV12-4; 10 bases are shared with TRBD2. The ends lost 6 bases at V and 0 bases at J; junction bases unmatched: 0. The CDR3 is 14 amino acids.

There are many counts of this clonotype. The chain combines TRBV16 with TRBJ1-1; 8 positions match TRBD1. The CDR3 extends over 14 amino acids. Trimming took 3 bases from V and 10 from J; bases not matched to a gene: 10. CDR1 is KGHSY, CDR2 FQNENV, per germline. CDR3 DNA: TGTGCCAGCAGCCAGAACAGGGGGGCATTTGCAGCTTTCTTT. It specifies CASSQNRGAFAAFF.

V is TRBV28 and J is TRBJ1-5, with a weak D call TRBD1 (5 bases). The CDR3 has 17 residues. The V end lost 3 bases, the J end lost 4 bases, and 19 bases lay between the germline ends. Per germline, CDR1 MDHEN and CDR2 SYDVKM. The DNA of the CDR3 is TGTGCCAGCAGTTTCATACCCCACGGGGCGCAAAATCAGCCCCAGCATTTT. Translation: CASSFIPHGAQNQPQHF.

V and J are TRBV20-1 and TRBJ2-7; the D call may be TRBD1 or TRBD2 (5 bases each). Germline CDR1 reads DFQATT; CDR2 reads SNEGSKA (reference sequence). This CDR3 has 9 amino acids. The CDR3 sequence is CRGDYEQYF. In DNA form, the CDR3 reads TGCAGGGGGGACTACGAGCAGTACTTC.

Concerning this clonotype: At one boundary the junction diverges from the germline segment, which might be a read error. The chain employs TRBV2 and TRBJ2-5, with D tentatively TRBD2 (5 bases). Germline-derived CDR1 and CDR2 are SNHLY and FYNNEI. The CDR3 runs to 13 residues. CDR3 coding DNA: TGTGCCAGCAGCAATAGCGATTTAGAGACTCAGCACTTC. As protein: CASSNSDLETQHF.

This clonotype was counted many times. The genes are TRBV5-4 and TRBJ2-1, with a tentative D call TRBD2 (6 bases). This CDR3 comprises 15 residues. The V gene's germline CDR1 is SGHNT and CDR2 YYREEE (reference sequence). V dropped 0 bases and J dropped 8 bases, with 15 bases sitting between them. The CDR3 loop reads CASSLDHISGDEQFF. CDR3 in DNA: TGTGCCAGCAGCTTGGACCACATATCGGGGGATGAGCAGTTCTTC.

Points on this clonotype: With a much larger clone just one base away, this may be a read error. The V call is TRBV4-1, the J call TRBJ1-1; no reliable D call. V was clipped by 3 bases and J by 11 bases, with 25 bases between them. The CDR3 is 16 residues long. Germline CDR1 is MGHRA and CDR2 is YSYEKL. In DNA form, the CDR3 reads TGCGCCAGCAGCCATGAAGAAGATGACGGGTCTTTGAGGGCTTTCTTT. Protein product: CASSHEEDDGSLRAFF.

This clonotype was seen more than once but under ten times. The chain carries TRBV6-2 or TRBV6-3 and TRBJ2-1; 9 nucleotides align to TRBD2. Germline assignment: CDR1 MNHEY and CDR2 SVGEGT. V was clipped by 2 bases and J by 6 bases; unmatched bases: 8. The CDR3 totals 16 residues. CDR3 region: CASSYVPPAGGNEQFF. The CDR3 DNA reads TGTGCCAGCAGTTACGTTCCCCCAGCGGGAGGCAATGAGCAGTTCTTC.

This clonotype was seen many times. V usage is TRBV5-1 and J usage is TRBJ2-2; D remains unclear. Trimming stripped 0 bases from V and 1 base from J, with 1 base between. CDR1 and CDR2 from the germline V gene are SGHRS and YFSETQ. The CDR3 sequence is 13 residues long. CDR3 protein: CASSLGNTGELFF. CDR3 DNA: TGCGCCAGCAGCTTGGGGAACACCGGGGAGCTGTTTTTT.